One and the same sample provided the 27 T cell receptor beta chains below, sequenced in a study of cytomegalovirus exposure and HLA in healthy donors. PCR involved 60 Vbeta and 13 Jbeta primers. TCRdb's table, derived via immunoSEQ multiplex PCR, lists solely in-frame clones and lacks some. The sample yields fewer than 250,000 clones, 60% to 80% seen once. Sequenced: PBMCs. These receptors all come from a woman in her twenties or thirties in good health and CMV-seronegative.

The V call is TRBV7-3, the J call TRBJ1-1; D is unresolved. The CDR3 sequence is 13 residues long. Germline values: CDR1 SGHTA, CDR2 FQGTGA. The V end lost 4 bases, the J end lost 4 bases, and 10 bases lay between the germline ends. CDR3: CASSSLSGTEAFF. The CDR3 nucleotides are TGTGCCAGCAGCTCCCTGTCAGGCACTGAAGCTTTCTTT.

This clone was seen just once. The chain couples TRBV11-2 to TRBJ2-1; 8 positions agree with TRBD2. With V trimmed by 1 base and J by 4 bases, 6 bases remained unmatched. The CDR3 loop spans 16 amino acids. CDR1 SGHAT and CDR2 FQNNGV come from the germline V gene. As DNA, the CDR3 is TGTGCCAGCAGCTTAGTCCCAGCGGGAGCTTACAATGAGCAGTTCTTC. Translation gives CASSLVPAGAYNEQFF.

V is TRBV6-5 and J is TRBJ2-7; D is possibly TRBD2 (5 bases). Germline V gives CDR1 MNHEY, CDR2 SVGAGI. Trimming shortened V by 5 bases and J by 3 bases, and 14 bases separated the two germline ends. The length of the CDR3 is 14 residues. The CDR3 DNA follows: TGTGCCAGCAGTCCCCTCCGCGGACTCTACGAGCAGTACTTC. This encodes CASSPLRGLYEQYF.

The CDR3 DNA sequence: TGTGCCAGCAGTGAGGCAGGGGCCTACACCTTC. Protein sequence: CASSEAGAYTF. The chain carries TRBV2 and TRBJ1-2, with D perhaps TRBD1 (6 bases). The V end lost 3 bases, the J end lost 10 bases, and 9 bases lay between the germline ends. Germline V lookup: CDR1 SNHLY, CDR2 FYNNEI. The CDR3 totals 11 residues.

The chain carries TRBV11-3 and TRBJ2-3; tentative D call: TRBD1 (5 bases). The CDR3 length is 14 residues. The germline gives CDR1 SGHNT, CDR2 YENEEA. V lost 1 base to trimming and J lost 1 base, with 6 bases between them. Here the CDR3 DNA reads TGTGCCAGCAGCTTAGCCAGGGGCACAGATACGCAGTATTTT. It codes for CASSLARGTDTQYF.

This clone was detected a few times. The CDR3 nucleotides read TGTGCCAGCAGCTCGGACAGGGGACAAGAGACCCAGTACTTC. Residues: CASSSDRGQETQYF. The chain carries TRBV7-9 and TRBJ2-5; TRBD1 matches 9 bases. Unmatched junction bases numbered 2, after V lost 4 bases and J lost 2 bases. The CDR3 is made up of 14 amino acids. CDR1 is SEHNR, CDR2 FQNEAQ, per germline (reference sequence). Variable domain in full (rest from reference TRBV7-9 and TRBJ2-5): DTGVSQNPRHKITKRGQNVTFRCDPISEHNRLYWYRQTLGQGPEFLTYFQNEAQLEKSRLLSDRFSAERPKGSFSTLEIQRTEQGDSAMYLCASSSDRGQETQYFGPGTRLLVL.

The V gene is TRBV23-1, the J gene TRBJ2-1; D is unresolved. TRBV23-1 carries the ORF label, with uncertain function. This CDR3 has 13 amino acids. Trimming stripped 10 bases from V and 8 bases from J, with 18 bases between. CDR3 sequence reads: CANLNSPLDEQFF. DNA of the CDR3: TGCGCCAATTTGAACAGCCCGCTCGATGAGCAGTTCTTC.

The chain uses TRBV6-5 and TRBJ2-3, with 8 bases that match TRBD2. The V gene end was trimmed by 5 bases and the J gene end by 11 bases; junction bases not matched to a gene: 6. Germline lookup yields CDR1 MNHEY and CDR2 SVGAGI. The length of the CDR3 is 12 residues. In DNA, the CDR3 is TGTGCCAGCAGTCCTCCGGGACTAGGGCAGTATTTT. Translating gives CASSPPGLGQYF.

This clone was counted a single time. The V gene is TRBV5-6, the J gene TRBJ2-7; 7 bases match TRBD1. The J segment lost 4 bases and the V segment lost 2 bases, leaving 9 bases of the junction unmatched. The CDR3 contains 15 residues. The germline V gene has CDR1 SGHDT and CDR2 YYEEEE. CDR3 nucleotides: TGTGCCAGCAGCTTATCCGGGACAGACGATTACGAGCAGTACTTC. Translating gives CASSLSGTDDYEQYF.

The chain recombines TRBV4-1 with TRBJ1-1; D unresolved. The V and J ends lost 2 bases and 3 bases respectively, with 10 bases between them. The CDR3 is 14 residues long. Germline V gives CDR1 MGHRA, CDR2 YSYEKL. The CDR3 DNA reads TGCGCCAGCAGCCAACCCCGGAGGGACACTGAAGCTTTCTTT. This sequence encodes CASSQPRRDTEAFF.

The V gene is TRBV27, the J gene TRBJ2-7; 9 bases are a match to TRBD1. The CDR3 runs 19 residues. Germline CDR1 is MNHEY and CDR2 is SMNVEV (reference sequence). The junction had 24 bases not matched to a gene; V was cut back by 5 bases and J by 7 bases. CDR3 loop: CASSRRSGTGRSLLGEQYF. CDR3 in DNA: TGTGCCAGCAGTCGAAGATCCGGGACAGGGAGATCTTTACTGGGAGAGCAGTACTTC.

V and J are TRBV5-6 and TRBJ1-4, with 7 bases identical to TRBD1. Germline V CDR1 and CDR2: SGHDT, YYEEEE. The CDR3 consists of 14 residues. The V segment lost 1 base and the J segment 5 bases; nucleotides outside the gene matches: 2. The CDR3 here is CASSLTGVNEKLFF. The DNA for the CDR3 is TGTGCCAGCAGCTTGACAGGGGTGAATGAAAAACTGTTTTTT. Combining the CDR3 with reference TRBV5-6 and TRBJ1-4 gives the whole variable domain DAGVTQSPTHLIKTRGQQVTLRCSPKSGHDTVSWYQQALGQGPQFIFQYYEEEERQRGNFPDRFSGHQFPNYSSELNVNALLLGDSALYLCASSLTGVNEKLFFGSGTQLSVL.

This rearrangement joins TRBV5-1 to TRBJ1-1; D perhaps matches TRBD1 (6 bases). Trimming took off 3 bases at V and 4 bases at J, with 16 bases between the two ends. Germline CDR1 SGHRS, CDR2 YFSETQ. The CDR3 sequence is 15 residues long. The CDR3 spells CASSSGGGGGTEAFF. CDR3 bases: TGCGCCAGCAGCTCTGGGGGCGGGGGTGGCACTGAAGCTTTCTTT.

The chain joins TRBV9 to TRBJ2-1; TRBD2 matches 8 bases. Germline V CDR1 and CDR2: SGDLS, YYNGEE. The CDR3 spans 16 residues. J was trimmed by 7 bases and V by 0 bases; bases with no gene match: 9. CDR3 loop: CASSVVGREGGNEQFF. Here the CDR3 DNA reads TGTGCCAGCAGCGTAGTGGGCCGGGAGGGCGGGAATGAGCAGTTCTTC.

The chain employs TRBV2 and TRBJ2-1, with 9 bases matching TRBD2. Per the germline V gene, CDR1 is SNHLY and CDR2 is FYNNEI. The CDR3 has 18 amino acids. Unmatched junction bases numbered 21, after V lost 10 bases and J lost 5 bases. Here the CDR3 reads CATIISLAGWGTDNEQFF. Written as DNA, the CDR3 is TGTGCCACCATCATCAGTCTAGCGGGGTGGGGGACGGACAATGAGCAGTTCTTC.

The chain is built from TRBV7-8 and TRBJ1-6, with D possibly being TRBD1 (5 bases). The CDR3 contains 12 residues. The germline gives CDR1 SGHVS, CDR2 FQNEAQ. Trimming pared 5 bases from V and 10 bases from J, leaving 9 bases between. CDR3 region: CASSTRGSPLHF. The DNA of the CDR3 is TGTGCCAGCAGCACAAGGGGATCACCCCTCCACTTT.

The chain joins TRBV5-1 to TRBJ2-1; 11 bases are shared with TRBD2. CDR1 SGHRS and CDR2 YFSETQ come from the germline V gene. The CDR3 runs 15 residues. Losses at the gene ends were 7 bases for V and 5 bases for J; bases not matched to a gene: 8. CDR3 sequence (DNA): TGCGCCAGCCGCGAACCGGGACTAGCGGACAATGAGCAGTTCTTC. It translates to CASREPGLADNEQFF.

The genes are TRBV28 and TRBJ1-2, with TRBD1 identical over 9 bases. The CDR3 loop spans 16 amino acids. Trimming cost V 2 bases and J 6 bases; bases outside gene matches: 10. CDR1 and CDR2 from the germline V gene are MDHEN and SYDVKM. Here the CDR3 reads CASSLHARQGDHGYTF. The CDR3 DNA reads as TGTGCCAGCAGTTTACACGCCAGACAGGGGGATCATGGCTACACCTTC.

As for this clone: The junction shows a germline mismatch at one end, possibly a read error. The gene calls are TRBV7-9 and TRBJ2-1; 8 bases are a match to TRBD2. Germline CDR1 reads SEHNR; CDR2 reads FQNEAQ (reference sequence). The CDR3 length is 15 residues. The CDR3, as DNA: TGTTCCAGCAGCAGGAGCGGGAGTTCCTACAATGAGCAGTTCTTC. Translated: CSSSRSGSSYNEQFF.

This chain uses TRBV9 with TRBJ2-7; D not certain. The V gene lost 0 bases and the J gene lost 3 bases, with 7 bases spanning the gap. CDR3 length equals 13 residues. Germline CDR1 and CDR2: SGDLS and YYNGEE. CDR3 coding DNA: TGTGCCAGCAGCGTAGGGGCCAACTACGAGCAGTACTTC. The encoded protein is CASSVGANYEQYF.

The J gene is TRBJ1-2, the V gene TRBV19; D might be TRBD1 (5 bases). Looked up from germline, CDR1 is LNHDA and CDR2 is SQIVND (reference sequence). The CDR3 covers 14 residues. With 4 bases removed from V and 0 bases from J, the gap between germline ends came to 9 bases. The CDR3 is CASSTSTANYGYTF. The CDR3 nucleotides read TGTGCCAGTAGTACCTCGACAGCTAACTATGGCTACACCTTC.

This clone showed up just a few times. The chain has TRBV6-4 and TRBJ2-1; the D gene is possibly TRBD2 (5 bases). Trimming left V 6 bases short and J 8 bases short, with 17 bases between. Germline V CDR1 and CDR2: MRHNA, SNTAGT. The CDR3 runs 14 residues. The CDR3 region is CASSAGPSSDEQFF. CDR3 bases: TGTGCCAGCAGCGCTGGGCCTAGCAGTGATGAGCAGTTCTTC.

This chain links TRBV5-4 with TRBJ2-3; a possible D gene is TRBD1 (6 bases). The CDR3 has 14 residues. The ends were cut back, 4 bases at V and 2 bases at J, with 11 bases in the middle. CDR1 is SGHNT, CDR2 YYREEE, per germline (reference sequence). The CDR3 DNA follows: TGTGCCAGCAGCCCGGACAGTTTCACAGATACGCAGTATTTT. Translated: CASSPDSFTDTQYF. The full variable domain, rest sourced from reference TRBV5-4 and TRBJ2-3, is ETGVTQSPTHLIKTRGQQVTLRCSSQSGHNTVSWYQQALGQGPQFIFQYYREEENGRGNFPPRFSGLQFPNYSSELNVNALELDDSALYLCASSPDSFTDTQYFGPGTRLTVL.

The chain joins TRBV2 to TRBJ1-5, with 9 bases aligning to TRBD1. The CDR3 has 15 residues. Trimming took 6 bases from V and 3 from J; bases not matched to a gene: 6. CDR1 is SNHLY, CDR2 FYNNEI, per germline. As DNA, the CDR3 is TGTGCCAGCAGGTACGACAGGGGGTACAATCAGCCCCAGCATTTT. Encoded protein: CASRYDRGYNQPQHF. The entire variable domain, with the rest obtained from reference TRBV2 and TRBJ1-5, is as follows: EPEVTQTPSHQVTQMGQEVILRCVPISNHLYFYWYRQILGQKVEFLVSFYNNEISEKSEIFDDQFSVERPDGSNFTLKIRSTKLEDSAMYFCASRYDRGYNQPQHFGDGTRLSIL.

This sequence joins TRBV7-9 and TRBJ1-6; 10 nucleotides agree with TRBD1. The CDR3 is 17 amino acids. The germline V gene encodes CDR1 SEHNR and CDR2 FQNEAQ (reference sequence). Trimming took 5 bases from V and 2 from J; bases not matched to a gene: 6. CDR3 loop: CASSTPGQGTYNSPLHF. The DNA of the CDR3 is TGTGCCAGCAGCACGCCGGGACAGGGGACCTATAATTCACCCCTCCACTTT.

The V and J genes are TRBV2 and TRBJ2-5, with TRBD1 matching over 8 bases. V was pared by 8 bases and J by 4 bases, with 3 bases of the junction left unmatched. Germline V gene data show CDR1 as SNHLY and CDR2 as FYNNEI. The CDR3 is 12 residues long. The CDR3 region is CASQGAVETQYF. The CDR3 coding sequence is TGTGCCAGCCAGGGGGCTGTAGAGACCCAGTACTTC.

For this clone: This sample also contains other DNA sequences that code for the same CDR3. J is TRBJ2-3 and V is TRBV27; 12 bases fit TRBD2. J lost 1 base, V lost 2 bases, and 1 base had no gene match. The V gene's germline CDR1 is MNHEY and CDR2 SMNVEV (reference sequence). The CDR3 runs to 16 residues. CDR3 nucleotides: TGTGCCAGCAGTTTACGACTAGCGGGGGGCACAGATACGCAGTATTTT. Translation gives CASSLRLAGGTDTQYF.